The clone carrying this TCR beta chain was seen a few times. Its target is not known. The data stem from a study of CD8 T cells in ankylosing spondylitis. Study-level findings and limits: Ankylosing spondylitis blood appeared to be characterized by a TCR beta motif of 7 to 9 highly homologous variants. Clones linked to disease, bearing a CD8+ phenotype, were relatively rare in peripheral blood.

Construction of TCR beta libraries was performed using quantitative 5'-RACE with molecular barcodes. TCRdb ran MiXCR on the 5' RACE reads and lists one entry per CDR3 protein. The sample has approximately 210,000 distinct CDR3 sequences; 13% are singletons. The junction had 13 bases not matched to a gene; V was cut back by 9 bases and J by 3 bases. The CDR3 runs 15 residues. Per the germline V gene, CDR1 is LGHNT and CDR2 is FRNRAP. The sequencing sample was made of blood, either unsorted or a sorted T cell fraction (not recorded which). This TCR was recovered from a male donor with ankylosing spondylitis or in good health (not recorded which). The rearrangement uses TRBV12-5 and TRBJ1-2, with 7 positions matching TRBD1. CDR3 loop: CASAAPTGLHYGYTF. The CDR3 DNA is TGTGCTAGCGCCGCTCCGACAGGGCTTCACTATGGCTACACCTTC.